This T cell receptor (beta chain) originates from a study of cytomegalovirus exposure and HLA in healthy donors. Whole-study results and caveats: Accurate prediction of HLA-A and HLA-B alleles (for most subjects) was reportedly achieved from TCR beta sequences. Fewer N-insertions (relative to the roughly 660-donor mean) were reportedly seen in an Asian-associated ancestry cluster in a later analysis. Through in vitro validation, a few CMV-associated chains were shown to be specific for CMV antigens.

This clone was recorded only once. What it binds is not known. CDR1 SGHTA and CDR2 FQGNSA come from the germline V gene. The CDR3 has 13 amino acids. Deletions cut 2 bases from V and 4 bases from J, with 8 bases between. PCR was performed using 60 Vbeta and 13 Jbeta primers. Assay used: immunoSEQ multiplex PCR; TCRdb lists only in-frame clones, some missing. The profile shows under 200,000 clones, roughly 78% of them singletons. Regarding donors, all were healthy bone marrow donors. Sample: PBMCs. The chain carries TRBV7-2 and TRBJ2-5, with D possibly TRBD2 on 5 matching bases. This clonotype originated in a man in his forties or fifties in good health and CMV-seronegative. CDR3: CASSLKRTETQYF. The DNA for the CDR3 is TGTGCCAGCAGCTTAAAGCGGACAGAGACCCAGTACTTC.